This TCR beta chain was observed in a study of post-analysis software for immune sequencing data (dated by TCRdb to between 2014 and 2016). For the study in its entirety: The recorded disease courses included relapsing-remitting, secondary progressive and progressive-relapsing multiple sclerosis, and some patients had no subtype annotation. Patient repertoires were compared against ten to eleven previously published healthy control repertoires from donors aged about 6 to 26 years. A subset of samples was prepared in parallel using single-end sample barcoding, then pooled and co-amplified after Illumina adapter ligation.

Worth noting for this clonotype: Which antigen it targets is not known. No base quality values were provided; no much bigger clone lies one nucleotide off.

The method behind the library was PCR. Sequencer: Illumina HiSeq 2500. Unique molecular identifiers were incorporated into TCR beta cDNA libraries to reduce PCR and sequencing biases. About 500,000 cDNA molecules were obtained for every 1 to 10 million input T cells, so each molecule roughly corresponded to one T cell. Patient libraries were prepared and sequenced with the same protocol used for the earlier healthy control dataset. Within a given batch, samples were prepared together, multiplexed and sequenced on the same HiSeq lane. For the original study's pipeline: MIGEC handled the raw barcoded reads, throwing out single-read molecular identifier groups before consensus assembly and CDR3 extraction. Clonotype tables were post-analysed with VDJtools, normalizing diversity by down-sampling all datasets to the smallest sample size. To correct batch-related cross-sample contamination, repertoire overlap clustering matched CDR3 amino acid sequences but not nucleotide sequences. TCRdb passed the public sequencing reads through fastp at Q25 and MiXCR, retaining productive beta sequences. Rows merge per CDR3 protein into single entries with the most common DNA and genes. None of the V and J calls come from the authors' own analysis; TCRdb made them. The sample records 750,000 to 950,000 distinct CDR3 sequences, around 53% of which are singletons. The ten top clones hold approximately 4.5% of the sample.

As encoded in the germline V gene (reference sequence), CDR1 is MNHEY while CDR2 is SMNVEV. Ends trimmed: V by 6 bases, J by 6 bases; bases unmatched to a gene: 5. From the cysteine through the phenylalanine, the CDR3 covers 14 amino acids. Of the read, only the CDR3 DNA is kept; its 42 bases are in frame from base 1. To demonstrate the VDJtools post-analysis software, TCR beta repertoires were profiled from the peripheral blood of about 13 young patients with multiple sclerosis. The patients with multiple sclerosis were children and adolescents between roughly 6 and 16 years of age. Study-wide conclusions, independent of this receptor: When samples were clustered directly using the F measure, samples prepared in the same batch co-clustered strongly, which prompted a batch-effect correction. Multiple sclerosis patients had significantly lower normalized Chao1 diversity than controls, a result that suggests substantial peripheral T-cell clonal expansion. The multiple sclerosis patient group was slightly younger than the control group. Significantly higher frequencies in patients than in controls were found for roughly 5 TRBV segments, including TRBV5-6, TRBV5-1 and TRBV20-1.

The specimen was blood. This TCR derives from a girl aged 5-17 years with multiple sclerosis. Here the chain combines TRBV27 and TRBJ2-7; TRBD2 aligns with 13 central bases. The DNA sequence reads TGTGCCAGCAGCACTAGCGGGAGGGTCCTCGAGCAGTACTTC. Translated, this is CASSTSGRVLEQYF.